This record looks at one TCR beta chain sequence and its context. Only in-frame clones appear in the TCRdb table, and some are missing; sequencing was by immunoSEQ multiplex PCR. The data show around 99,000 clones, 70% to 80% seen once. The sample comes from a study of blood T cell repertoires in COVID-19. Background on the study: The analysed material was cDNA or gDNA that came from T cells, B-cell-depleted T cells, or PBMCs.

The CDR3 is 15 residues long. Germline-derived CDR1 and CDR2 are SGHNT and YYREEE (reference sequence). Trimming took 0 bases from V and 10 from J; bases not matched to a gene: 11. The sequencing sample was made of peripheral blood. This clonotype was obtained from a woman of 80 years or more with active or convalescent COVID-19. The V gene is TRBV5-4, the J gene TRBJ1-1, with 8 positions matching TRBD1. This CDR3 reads CASSLAGQGGQGAFF. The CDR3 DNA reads TGTGCCAGCAGCTTGGCTGGACAGGGAGGCCAGGGAGCTTTCTTT.